This T cell receptor beta chain was obtained from a study of blood T cell repertoires in COVID-19. Study-wide background: Samples taken during acute and convalescent COVID-19 were collected in the United States, Italy and Spain. T cells, B-cell-depleted T cells, or PBMCs supplied cDNA or gDNA.

The CDR3 has 14 amino acids. The germline V gene encodes CDR1 MDHEN and CDR2 SYDVKM. The V end was cut by 5 bases, the J end by 7 bases, with 14 bases between. Original methodology: Amplifying reference gene primers gave estimates of nucleated cell counts. TCRdb keeps only in-frame clones here, not all; method: immunoSEQ multiplex PCR. V and J calls plus clone size are reproduced from that table; the DNA served to infer D and trimming. Of 190,000 or so clones detected, approximately 85% appear once; the ten largest clones hold roughly 9.1%. The sequenced sample was PBMCs or T cells enriched from blood (not recorded which). The rearrangement joins TRBV28 to TRBJ2-2; D ambiguous. The receptor was isolated from a woman aged 25 to 39 who had recovered from COVID-19. The DNA for the CDR3 is TGTGCCAGCAGTATAATGACTCACGGCGGGGAGCTGTTTTTT. Amino acids: CASSIMTHGGELFF.